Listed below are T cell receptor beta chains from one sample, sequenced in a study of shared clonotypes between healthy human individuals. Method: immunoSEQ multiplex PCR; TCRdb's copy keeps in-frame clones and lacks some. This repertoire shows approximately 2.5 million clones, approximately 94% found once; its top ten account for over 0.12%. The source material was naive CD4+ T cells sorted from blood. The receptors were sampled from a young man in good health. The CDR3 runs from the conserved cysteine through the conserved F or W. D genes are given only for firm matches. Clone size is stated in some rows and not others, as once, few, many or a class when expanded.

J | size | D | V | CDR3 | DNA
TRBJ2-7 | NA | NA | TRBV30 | CAWRSLAGNEQYF | TGTGCCTGGAGGTCACTAGCTGGAAACGAGCAGTACTTC
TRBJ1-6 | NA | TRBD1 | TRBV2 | CASSRQGTNSPLHF | TGTGCCAGCAGCCGACAGGGAACGAATTCACCCCTCCACTTT
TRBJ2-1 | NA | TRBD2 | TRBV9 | CASSPLGGGGRGEQFF | TGTGCCAGCAGCCCCCTGGGCGGGGGAGGCCGGGGAGAGCAGTTCTTC
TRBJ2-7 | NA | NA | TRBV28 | CATITDSYEQYF | TGTGCCACGATCACGGATTCCTACGAGCAGTACTTC
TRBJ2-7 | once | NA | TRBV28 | CASSPFRTAHYEQYF | TGTGCCAGCAGTCCTTTCAGGACGGCTCATTACGAGCAGTACTTC
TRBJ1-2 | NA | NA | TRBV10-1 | CASSEGGTYGYTF | TGCGCCAGCAGTGAAGGCGGGACCTATGGCTACACCTTC
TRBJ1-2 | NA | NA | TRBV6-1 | CALLPGGANYGYTF | TGTGCCTTGCTACCGGGAGGGGCTAACTATGGCTACACCTTC
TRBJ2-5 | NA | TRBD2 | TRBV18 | CASSQLAGGQETQYF | TGTGCCAGCTCACAACTAGCGGGAGGGCAAGAGACCCAGTACTTC
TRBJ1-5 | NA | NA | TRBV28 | CATLEGNQPQHF | TGTGCCACCTTGGAGGGCAATCAGCCCCAGCATTTT
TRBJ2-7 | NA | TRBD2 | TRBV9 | CASSVGTSGEQYF | TGTGCCAGCAGCGTTGGGACTAGCGGCGAGCAGTACTTC
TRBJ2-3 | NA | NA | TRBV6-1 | CASSEGTSLADTQYF | TGTGCCAGCAGTGAAGGAACGAGTTTGGCAGATACGCAGTATTTT
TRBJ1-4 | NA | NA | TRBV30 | CAWSGSENEKLFF | TGTGCCTGGAGTGGATCGGAGAATGAAAAACTGTTTTTT
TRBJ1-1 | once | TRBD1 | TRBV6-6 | CASRTGGTEAFF | TGTGCCAGCAGGACAGGGGGCACTGAAGCTTTCTTT
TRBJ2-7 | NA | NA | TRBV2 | CASSPLAYGSSYEQYF | TGTGCCAGCAGCCCTCTAGCTTACGGGAGCTCCTACGAGCAGTACTTC
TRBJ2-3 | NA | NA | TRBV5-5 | CASSLAVSTDTQYF | TGTGCCAGCAGCTTGGCGGTTAGCACAGATACGCAGTATTTT
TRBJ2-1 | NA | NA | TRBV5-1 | CASSQGPYNEQFF | TGCGCCAGCAGCCAGGGACCATACAATGAGCAGTTCTTC
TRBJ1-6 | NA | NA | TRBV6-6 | CASSPSSVISASPLHF | TGTGCCAGCAGCCCCTCCTCGGTAATTAGCGCTTCACCCCTCCACTTT
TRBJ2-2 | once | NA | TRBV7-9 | CALGGGELFF | TGTGCCCTGGGCGGCGGGGAGCTGTTTTTT
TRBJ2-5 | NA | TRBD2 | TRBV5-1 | CASNLAGGRLETQYF | TGCGCCAGCAACTTAGCGGGGGGGCGGTTGGAGACCCAGTACTTC
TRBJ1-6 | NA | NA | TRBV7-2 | CASSFGMTYNSPLHF | TGTGCCAGCAGCTTCGGGATGACCTATAATTCACCCCTCCACTTT
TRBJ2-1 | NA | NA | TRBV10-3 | CAISMDGGPNEQFF | TGTGCCATCAGTATGGACGGGGGGCCCAATGAGCAGTTCTTC
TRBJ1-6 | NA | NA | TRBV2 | CASSEGGGAAYNSPLHF | TGTGCCAGCAGTGAAGGGGGAGGGGCCGCCTATAATTCACCCCTCCACTTT
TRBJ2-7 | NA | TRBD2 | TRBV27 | CASSLGTLAGGLYF | TGTGCCAGCAGTTTAGGTACTCTGGCGGGGGGCCTGTACTTC
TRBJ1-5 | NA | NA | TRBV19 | CASSMNRLDSQYEHF | TGTGCCAGTAGTATGAATCGGCTAGACAGCCAGTACGAGCATTTT
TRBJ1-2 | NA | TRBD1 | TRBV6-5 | CASSYSINRGDYGYTF | TGTGCCAGCAGTTACTCGATCAACAGGGGGGACTATGGCTACACCTTC
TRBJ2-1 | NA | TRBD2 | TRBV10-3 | CAISEYLAGSDEQFF | TGTGCCATCAGTGAGTACCTAGCGGGAAGCGATGAGCAGTTCTTC
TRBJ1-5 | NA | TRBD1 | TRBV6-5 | CASSTTGFNQPQHF | TGTGCCAGCAGCACGACAGGGTTCAATCAGCCCCAGCATTTT
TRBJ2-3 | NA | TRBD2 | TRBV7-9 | CASSLRTSGRAEADTQYF | TGTGCCAGCAGCCTCAGGACTAGCGGGAGGGCCGAGGCAGATACGCAGTATTTT
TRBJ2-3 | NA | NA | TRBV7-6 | CASSLLRDRLQDTQYF | TGTGCCAGCAGTTTACTCCGGGACCGCCTCCAGGATACGCAGTATTTT
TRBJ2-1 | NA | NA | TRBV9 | CASSVLDSPYNEQFF | TGTGCCAGCAGCGTATTGGACTCACCATACAATGAGCAGTTCTTC
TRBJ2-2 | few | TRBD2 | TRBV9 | CASSPRLADTGELFF | TGTGCCAGCAGCCCCAGACTAGCGGACACCGGGGAGCTGTTTTTT
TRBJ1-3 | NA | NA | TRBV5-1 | CASSLGLSGNTIYF | TGCGCCAGCAGCTTGGGGCTTTCTGGAAACACCATATATTTT
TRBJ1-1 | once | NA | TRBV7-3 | CASSLTTAIRNTEAFF | TGTGCCAGCAGCTTGACGACAGCAATCCGGAACACTGAAGCTTTCTTT
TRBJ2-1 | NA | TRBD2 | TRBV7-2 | CASSQAAGGRYNEQFF | TGTGCCAGCAGCCAGGCCGCGGGGGGCCGCTACAATGAGCAGTTCTTC
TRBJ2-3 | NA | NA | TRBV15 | CATSREGGRRDTQYF | TGTGCCACCAGCAGAGAGGGGGGGCGCAGAGATACGCAGTATTTT
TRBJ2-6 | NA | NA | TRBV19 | CASSIGQYSGANVLTF | TGTGCCAGTAGTATAGGCCAGTACTCTGGGGCCAACGTCCTGACTTTC
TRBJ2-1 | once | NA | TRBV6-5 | CASSWGRAYNEQFF | TGTGCCAGCAGTTGGGGACGTGCTTACAATGAGCAGTTCTTC
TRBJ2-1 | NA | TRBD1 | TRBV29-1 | CSVGQGGEQFF | TGCAGCGTGGGACAGGGCGGTGAGCAGTTCTTC
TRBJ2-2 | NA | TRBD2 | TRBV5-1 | CASTKREFNTGELFF | TGCGCCAGCACCAAGCGGGAGTTTAACACCGGGGAGCTGTTTTTT
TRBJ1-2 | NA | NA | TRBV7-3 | CASSTRQVSNYGYTF | TGTGCCAGCAGCACCAGACAGGTATCTAACTATGGCTACACCTTC
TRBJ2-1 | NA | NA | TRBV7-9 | CASSFYVGSSSYNEQFF | TGTGCCAGCAGCTTTTATGTCGGCTCGAGCTCCTACAATGAGCAGTTCTTC
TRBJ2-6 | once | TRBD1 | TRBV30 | CAWSPRGTGANVLTF | TGTGCCTGGAGTCCCAGGGGGACTGGGGCCAACGTCCTGACTTTC
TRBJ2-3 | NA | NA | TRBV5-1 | CASSISTDTQYF | TGCGCCAGCAGCATCTCCACAGATACGCAGTATTTT
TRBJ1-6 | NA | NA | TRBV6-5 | CASSMGTYNSPLHF | TGTGCCAGCAGTATGGGCACCTATAATTCACCCCTCCACTTT
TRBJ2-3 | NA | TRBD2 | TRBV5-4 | CASNTGTSGNLDTQYF | TGTGCCAGCAACACCGGGACTAGCGGGAACTTGGATACGCAGTATTTT
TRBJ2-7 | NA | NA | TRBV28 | CASSPNAEQYF | TGTGCCAGCTCCCCCAACGCCGAGCAGTACTTC
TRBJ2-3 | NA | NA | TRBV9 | CASSSQPYSTDTQYF | TGTGCCAGCAGCTCCCAGCCATATAGCACAGATACGCAGTATTTT
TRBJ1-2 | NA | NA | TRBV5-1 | CASSLETGSLGGRYTF | TGCGCCAGCAGCTTGGAAACCGGGTCTCTCGGGGGGCGCTACACCTTC
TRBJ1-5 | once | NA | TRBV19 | CASSIWGQPQHF | TGTGCCAGTAGTATATGGGGTCAGCCCCAGCATTTT
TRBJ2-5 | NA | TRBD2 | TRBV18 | CASSYLRTSGRRDEETQYF | TGTGCCAGCTCGTACTTGAGGACTAGCGGGAGGAGGGATGAAGAGACCCAGTACTTC
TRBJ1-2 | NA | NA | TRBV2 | CASNRRLSGDGYTF | TGTGCCAGCAATCGACGGTTAAGTGGGGATGGCTACACCTTC
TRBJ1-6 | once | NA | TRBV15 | CATSRDGPGRSRSYNSPLHF | TGTGCCACCAGCAGAGATGGACCGGGACGGAGCCGCTCCTATAATTCACCCCTCCACTTT
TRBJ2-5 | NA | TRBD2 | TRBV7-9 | CASSLMSGGKETQYF | TGTGCCAGCAGCTTAATGAGCGGGGGGAAAGAGACCCAGTACTTC
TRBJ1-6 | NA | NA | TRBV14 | CASSVYGGNSPLHF | TGTGCCAGCAGCGTCTATGGAGGGAACTCACCCCTCCACTTT